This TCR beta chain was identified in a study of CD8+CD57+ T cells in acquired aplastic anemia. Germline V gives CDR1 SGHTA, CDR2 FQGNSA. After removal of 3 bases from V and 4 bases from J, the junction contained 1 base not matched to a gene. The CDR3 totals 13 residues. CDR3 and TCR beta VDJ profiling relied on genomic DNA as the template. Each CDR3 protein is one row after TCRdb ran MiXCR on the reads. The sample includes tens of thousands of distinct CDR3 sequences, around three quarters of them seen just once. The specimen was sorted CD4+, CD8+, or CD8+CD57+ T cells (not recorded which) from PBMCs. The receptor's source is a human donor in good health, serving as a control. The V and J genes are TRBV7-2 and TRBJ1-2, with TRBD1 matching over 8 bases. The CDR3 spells CASSFGQGYGYTF. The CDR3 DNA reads TGTGCCAGCAGCTTCGGACAGGGCTATGGCTACACCTTC.